This TCR beta chain is from a study of blood T cell repertoires in COVID-19. At the level of the study: Acute and convalescent COVID-19 specimens originated in the United States, Italy and Spain. PBMCs, B-cell-depleted T cells, or T cells were the source of the cDNA or gDNA that made up the material.

The germline CDR1 and CDR2 sequences are SGHRS and YFSETQ. Trimming at V came to 0 bases and at J to 5 bases, leaving 10 bases not matched to a gene. The CDR3 sequence is 16 residues long. In the original analysis: Reference gene primers were amplified, and this amplification served to estimate nucleated cell counts. The data were produced by immunoSEQ multiplex PCR, yet TCRdb's version contains in-frame clones alone and is incomplete. The V and J calls and clone size were taken over from that table, and D and trimming were inferred from the DNA. The repertoire has about 180,000 clones, 80% to 90% of them found once; the top ten carry over 2.5%.

Specimen: peripheral blood. The clonotype comes from a man in his 60s with acute or convalescent COVID-19. V and J are TRBV5-1 and TRBJ2-5; 7 bases fit TRBD1. The CDR3 reads CASSLAGTVNRETQYF. Written as DNA, the CDR3 is TGCGCCAGCAGCTTGGCCGGGACAGTTAATCGGGAGACCCAGTACTTC.